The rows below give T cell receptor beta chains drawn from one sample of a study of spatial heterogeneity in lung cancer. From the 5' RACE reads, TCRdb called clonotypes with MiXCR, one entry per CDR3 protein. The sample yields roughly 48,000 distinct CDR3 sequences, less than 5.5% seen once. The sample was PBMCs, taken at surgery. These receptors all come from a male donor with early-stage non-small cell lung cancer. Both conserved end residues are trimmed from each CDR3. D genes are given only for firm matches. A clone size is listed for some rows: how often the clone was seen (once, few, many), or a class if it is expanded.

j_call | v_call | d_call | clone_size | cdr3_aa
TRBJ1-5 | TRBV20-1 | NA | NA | SARNPVSSNQPQH
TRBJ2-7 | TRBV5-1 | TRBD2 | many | ASTLGGSAYEQY
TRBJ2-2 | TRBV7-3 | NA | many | ASSLRPGHTGELF
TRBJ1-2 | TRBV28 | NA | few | ASSPPRLYGYT
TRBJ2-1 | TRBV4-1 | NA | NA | ASSRILVAEQF
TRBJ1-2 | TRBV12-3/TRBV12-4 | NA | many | ASSYREGYT
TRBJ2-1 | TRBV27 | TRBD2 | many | ASSGPSGRQYNEQF
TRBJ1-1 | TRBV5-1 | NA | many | ASSLIGRKAF
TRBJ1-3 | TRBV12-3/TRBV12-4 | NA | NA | ASSPTRARGNTIY
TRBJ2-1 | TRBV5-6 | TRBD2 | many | ASSSLSGRDYNEQF
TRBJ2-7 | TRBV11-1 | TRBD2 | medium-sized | ASSLIPAGGPLYEQY
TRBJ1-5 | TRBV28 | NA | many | ASTMGGQPQH